The next 19 T cell receptor beta chains were all read from a single sample in a study of T cells in Graves' hyperthyroidism and ophthalmopathy. Researchers amplified the TCR beta CDR3 regions from RNA transcripts. The HTBI primer set was used in a first-round RT-PCR of the TCR CDR3. TCRdb independently ran MiXCR on the multiplex PCR reads; one entry per CDR3 protein. The profile shows fewer than 700,000 distinct CDR3 sequences, under 20% of them singletons. The sequencing input was blood. The source of these receptors is a woman between 25 and 40 years old with Graves' hyperthyroidism.

Many counts were recorded for this clonotype. V gene TRBV25-1 combines with J gene TRBJ2-7; 8 nucleotides match TRBD2. The J segment lost 3 bases and the V segment lost 3 bases, leaving 10 bases of the junction unmatched. Germline V gene data show CDR1 as MGHDK and CDR2 as SYGVNS. CDR3 length: 16 amino acids. CDR3 nucleotide sequence: TGTGCCAGCAGTGACCCAACGGGGGGGGCCCACTACGAGCAGTACTTC. Translation gives CASSDPTGGAHYEQYF.

This clonotype was detected a few times. The chain is built from TRBV5-1 and TRBJ2-2; D may be TRBD2 (5 bases). This CDR3 has 14 residues. With 4 bases removed from V and 5 bases from J, the gap between germline ends came to 12 bases. Germline values: CDR1 SGHRS, CDR2 YFSETQ. The CDR3 spells CASSPGPGTGELFF. CDR3 in DNA: TGCGCCAGCAGCCCAGGACCGGGGACCGGGGAGCTGTTTTTT.

This clonotype showed up many times. This rearrangement joins TRBV6-2 or TRBV6-3 to TRBJ2-1, with 8 bases fitting TRBD2. V shed 5 bases and J 7 bases; nucleotides not matched to a gene: 10. Germline values: CDR1 MNHEY, CDR2 SVGEGT. CDR3 length equals 15 residues. CDR3 sequence reads: CASSRGLVGDNEQFF. The CDR3 DNA sequence: TGTGCCAGCAGTAGGGGACTAGTGGGAGATAATGAGCAGTTCTTC.

This clonotype was detected many times. The chain uses TRBV5-1 and TRBJ2-2; 7 bases are shared with TRBD2. This CDR3 spans 17 amino acids. V was pared by 0 bases and J by 5 bases, with 10 bases of the junction left unmatched. The germline V gene encodes CDR1 SGHRS and CDR2 YFSETQ. The CDR3 DNA sequence: TGCGCCAGCAGCTTGGGACTAGCCGGAGTAGGGACCGGGGAGCTGTTTTTT. It yields the protein CASSLGLAGVGTGELFF.

A single count supports this clonotype. This chain links TRBV9 with TRBJ2-7; 8 nucleotides align to TRBD1. This CDR3 is 14 amino acids long. Trimming removed 4 bases from V and 6 bases from J; junction bases left unmatched: 9. Germline-derived CDR1 and CDR2 are SGDLS and YYNGEE. This CDR3 is CASSPSTGVGEQYF. The CDR3 nucleotides read TGTGCCAGCAGCCCGTCGACAGGGGTCGGCGAGCAGTACTTC.

This clonotype was detected many times. The rearrangement joins TRBV28 to TRBJ1-6; 10 positions match TRBD1. V lost 6 bases, J lost 9 bases, and 8 bases stayed unmatched. The length of the CDR3 is 15 residues. Germline V gives CDR1 MDHEN, CDR2 SYDVKM. The CDR3 protein is CASRNTGTGVSPLHF. The CDR3 nucleotides are TGTGCCAGCAGGAACACCGGGACAGGGGTTTCACCCCTCCACTTT.

About this clonotype: Being one base from a much bigger clone, this may be a read error. The rearrangement links TRBV29-1 to TRBJ1-1; a weak D match, TRBD1 (5 bases). The germline V and J ends were trimmed by 7 bases and 3 bases, with 9 bases remaining between them. Germline loops: CDR1 SQVTM, CDR2 ANQGSEA. This CDR3 is 11 amino acids long. The CDR3 here is CSAQGYTEAFF. As DNA, the CDR3 is TGCAGCGCTCAGGGTTACACTGAAGCTTTCTTT.

The chain recombines TRBV7-8 with TRBJ2-7, with 8 bases lining up with TRBD2. Germline V gene lookup returns CDR1 SGHVS and CDR2 FQNEAQ. The CDR3 totals 14 residues. V lost 10 bases, J lost 2 bases, and 10 bases stayed unmatched. The CDR3 DNA follows: TGTGCCACCATACCGAAGCGGGGGACCTACGAGCAGTACTTC. It specifies CATIPKRGTYEQYF.

This clonotype was recorded at least ten times. The CDR3 reads CASRGDNSGANVLTF. CDR3 coding DNA: TGTGCCAGTAGAGGGGACAACTCTGGGGCCAACGTCCTGACTTTC. The V gene is TRBV19, the J gene TRBJ2-6, with D possibly being TRBD1 (6 bases). The CDR3 is made up of 15 amino acids. The V gene's germline CDR1 is LNHDA and CDR2 SQIVND (reference sequence). V was pared by 6 bases and J by 0 bases, with 9 bases between. The whole variable domain, remainder taken from reference TRBV19 and TRBJ2-6, is DGGITQSPKYLFRKEGQNVTLSCEQNLNHDAMYWYRQDPGQGLRLIYYSQIVNDFQKGDIAEGYSVSREKKESFPLTVTSAQKNPTAFYLCASRGDNSGANVLTFGAGSRLTVL.

In this sample, this clonotype turned up many times. The chain is built from TRBV14 and TRBJ2-1, with 10 bases aligning to TRBD2. The CDR3 sequence is 15 residues long. V lost 1 base, J lost 6 bases, and 3 bases stayed unmatched. The V gene's germline CDR1 is SGHDN and CDR2 FVKESK. The CDR3 is CASSQASGSINEQFF. In nucleotides, the CDR3 is TGTGCCAGCAGCCAAGCTAGCGGGAGTATCAATGAGCAGTTCTTC.

The sample holds many counts of this clonotype. CDR3 protein: CASSLVGGVGEQYF. The DNA of the CDR3 is TGTGCCAGCAGCTTAGTGGGGGGAGTGGGCGAGCAGTACTTC. The chain couples TRBV11-2 to TRBJ2-7; D possibly corresponds to TRBD2 (6 bases). This CDR3 comprises 14 residues. Germline CDR1 SGHAT, CDR2 FQNNGV. V was pared by 1 base and J by 6 bases, with 13 bases between.

This clonotype has at least ten counts. This chain joins TRBV20-1 and TRBJ1-2, with D possibly matching TRBD1 (5 bases). Trimming stripped 3 bases from V and 6 bases from J, with 14 bases between. The V gene's germline CDR1 is DFQATT and CDR2 SNEGSKA (reference sequence). The CDR3 runs to 13 residues. The CDR3 DNA sequence: TGCAGTGCTAGGGGAACAGGAGACGATGGCTACACCTTC. This codes for CSARGTGDDGYTF.

To note about this clonotype: A clone one base away is much larger, so this may be a read error. The chain uses TRBV20-1 and TRBJ2-7, with a possible D match to TRBD2 (6 bases). Germline CDR1 reads DFQATT; CDR2 reads SNEGSKA (reference sequence). CDR3 length: 14 residues. V shed 2 bases and J shed 1 base, with 12 bases lying between them. As DNA, the CDR3 is TGCAGTGCTAGACGGGGAGGACCTTCCTACGAGCAGTACTTC. Its protein is CSARRGGPSYEQYF.

This sequence joins TRBV6-2 or TRBV6-3 and TRBJ2-7, with D maybe TRBD2 (5 bases). The V and J ends lost 2 bases and 5 bases respectively, with 16 bases between them. The CDR3 totals 15 residues. Germline lookup yields CDR1 MNHEY and CDR2 SVGEGT. CDR3 sequence: CASSYTEGKWDEQYF. The CDR3 nucleotides read TGTGCCAGCAGTTACACAGAGGGCAAATGGGACGAGCAGTACTTC.

This clonotype has ten or more counts. The chain uses TRBV7-2 and TRBJ2-5, with D hard to call. Germline loops: CDR1 SGHTA, CDR2 FQGNSA. V lost 1 base and J lost 5, with 11 bases in between. The CDR3 is made up of 14 amino acids. The chain's CDR3 is CASSLDLHFETQYF. The CDR3, as DNA: TGTGCCAGCAGCTTAGATCTCCATTTCGAGACCCAGTACTTC.

The chain uses TRBV6-4 and TRBJ1-2; D not resolved. V was trimmed by 6 bases and J by 0 bases, leaving 8 bases between them. From germline, CDR1 is MRHNA and CDR2 SNTAGT. CDR3 length equals 13 residues. Here the CDR3 DNA reads TGTGCCAGCAGCCAGAGCCCTAACTATGGCTACACCTTC. It yields the protein CASSQSPNYGYTF.

At least ten counts were recorded for this clonotype. The V and J genes are TRBV20-1 and TRBJ2-7; TRBD2 matches 8 bases. The CDR3 extends over 15 amino acids. V lost 3 bases, J lost 0 bases, and 7 bases stayed unmatched. Germline CDR1 is DFQATT and CDR2 is SNEGSKA (reference sequence). The CDR3 coding sequence is TGCAGTGCTAGCACGGGACTAGAGGCCTCCTACGAGCAGTACTTC. This sequence encodes CSASTGLEASYEQYF.

This clonotype was seen at least ten times. The rearrangement links TRBV5-1 to TRBJ1-1, with a possible D match to TRBD1 (5 bases). This CDR3 comprises 14 residues. Germline loops: CDR1 SGHRS, CDR2 YFSETQ. The V and J ends lost 5 bases and 0 bases respectively, with 11 bases between them. CDR3 nucleotide sequence: TGCGCCAGCAGTCGATCGGGGGTGAACACTGAAGCTTTCTTT. It codes for CASSRSGVNTEAFF.

In its sample, this clonotype was seen a few times. The rearrangement links TRBV12-3 or TRBV12-4 to TRBJ1-5; D is ambiguous. The V and J ends lost 5 bases and 7 bases respectively, with 9 bases between them. The CDR3 contains 12 residues. The chain's CDR3 is CASSLPAQPQHF. The DNA of the CDR3 is TGTGCCAGCAGTCTCCCGGCCCAGCCCCAGCATTTT.